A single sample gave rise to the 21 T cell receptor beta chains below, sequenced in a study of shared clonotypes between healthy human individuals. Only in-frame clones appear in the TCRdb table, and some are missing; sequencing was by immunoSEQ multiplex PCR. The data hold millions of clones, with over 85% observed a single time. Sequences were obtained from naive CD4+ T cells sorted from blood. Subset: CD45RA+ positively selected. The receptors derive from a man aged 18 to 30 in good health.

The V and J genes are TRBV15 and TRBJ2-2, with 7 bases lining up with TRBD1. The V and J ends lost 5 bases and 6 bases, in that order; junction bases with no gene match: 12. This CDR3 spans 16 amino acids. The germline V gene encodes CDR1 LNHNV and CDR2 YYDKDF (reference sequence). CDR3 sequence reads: CATSGRDITGAGELFF. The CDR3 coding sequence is TGTGCCACCAGCGGCCGGGACATCACAGGGGCCGGGGAGCTGTTTTTT. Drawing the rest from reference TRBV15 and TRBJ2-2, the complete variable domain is DAMVIQNPRYQVTQFGKPVTLSCSQTLNHNVMYWYQQKSSQAPKLLFHYYDKDFNNEADTPDNFQSRRPNTSFCFLDIRSPGLGDTAMYLCATSGRDITGAGELFFGEGSRLTVL.

This CDR3 is CASRPGQVSYEQYF. The CDR3 bases are TGTGCCAGCAGACCTGGACAGGTGTCCTACGAGCAGTACTTC. This chain connects TRBV27 to TRBJ2-7, with 7 bases lining up with TRBD1. Germline V CDR1 and CDR2: MNHEY, SMNVEV (reference sequence). The CDR3 contains 14 residues. V lost 6 bases to trimming and J lost 1 base; unmatched junction nucleotides: 6.

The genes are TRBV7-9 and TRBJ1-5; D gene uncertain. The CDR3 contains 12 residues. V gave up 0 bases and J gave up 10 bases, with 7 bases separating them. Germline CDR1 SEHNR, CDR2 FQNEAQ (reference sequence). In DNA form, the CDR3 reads TGTGCCAGCAGCTTAGCGCAGGATCCCCAGCATTTT. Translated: CASSLAQDPQHF. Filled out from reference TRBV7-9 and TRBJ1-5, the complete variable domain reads DTGVSQNPRHKITKRGQNVTFRCDPISEHNRLYWYRQTLGQGPEFLTYFQNEAQLEKSRLLSDRFSAERPKGSFSTLEIQRTEQGDSAMYLCASSLAQDPQHFGDGTRLSIL.

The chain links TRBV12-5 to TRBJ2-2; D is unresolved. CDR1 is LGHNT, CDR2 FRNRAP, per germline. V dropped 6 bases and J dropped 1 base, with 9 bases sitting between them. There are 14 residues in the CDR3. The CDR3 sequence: CASGSGLNTGELFF. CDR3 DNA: TGTGCTAGTGGCTCCGGGTTGAACACCGGGGAGCTGTTTTTT.

CDR3 coding DNA: TGCGCCAGCAGGGAGGGAGACTACGAGCAGTACTTC. It yields the protein CASREGDYEQYF. The gene calls are TRBV10-2 and TRBJ2-7; perhaps TRBD2 as D (6 bases). This CDR3 has 12 residues. The germline V and J ends were trimmed by 6 bases and 3 bases, with 9 bases remaining between them. Germline CDR1 is WSHSY and CDR2 is SAAADI.

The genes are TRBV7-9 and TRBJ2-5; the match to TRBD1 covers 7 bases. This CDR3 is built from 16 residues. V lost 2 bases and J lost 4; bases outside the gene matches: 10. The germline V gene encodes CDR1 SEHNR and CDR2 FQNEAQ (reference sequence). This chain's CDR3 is CASSLSSWAGGETQYF. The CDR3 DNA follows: TGTGCCAGCAGCTTATCGTCCTGGGCAGGGGGAGAGACCCAGTACTTC.

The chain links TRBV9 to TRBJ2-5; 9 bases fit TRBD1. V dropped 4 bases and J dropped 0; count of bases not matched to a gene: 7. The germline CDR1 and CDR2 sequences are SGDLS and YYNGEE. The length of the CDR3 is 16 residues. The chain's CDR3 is CASSLRQGGYQETQYF. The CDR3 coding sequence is TGTGCCAGCAGCCTCCGACAGGGGGGGTACCAAGAGACCCAGTACTTC.

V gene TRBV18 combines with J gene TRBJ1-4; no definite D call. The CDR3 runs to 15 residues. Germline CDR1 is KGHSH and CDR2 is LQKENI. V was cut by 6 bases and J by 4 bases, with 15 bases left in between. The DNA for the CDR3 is TGTGCCAGCTCCCCTTCCGGGTCCTTTAATGAAAAACTGTTTTTT. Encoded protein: CASSPSGSFNEKLFF.

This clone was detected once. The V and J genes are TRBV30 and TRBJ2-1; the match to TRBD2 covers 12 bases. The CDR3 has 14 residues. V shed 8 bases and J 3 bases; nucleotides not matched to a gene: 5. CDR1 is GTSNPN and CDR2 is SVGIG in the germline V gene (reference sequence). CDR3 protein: CARTTSGGYNEQFF. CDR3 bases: TGTGCCCGCACGACTAGCGGGGGCTACAATGAGCAGTTCTTC. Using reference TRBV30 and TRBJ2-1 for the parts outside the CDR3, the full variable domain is SQTIHQWPATLVQPVGSPLSLECTVEGTSNPNLYWYRQAAGRGLQLLFYSVGIGQISSEVPQNLSASRPQDRQFILSSKKLLLSDSGFYLCARTTSGGYNEQFFGPGTRLTVL.

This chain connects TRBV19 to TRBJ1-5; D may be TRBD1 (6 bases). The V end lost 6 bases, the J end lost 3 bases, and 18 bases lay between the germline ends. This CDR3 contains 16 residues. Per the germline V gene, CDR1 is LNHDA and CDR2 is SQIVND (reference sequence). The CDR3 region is CASSSSRPGDNQPQHF. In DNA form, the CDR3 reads TGTGCCAGTAGCTCCTCGCGTCCAGGGGACAATCAGCCCCAGCATTTT.

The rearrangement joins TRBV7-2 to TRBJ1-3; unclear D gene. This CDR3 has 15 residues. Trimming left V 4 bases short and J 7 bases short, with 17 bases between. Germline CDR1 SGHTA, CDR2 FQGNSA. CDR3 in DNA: TGTGCCAGCAGCTCCGACACGGGCGGGCTCAACACCATATATTTT. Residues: CASSSDTGGLNTIYF.

CDR3 amino acids: CAWSGDRGGSPLHF. The DNA for the CDR3 is TGTGCCTGGAGTGGGGACAGGGGAGGGTCACCCCTCCACTTT. The chain combines TRBV30 with TRBJ1-6, with 10 bases that match TRBD1. CDR3 length: 14 amino acids. Germline CDR1 is GTSNPN and CDR2 is SVGIG (reference sequence). V shed 1 base and J 10 bases; nucleotides not matched to a gene: 4.

The CDR3 loop reads CASSYSQVGNEKLFF. For the CDR3, the DNA is TGTGCCAGCAGTTACTCCCAGGTGGGTAATGAAAAACTGTTTTTT. The chain employs TRBV6-5 and TRBJ1-4; D not certain. CDR3 length: 15 amino acids. Trimming left V 0 bases short and J 4 bases short, with 9 bases between. Germline loops: CDR1 MNHEY, CDR2 SVGAGI.

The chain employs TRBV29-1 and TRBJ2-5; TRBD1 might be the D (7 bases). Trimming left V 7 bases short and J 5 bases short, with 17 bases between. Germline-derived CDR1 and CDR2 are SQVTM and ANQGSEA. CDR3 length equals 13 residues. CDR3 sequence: CSGRDSPRETQYF. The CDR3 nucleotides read TGCAGCGGGCGGGACAGCCCTAGGGAGACCCAGTACTTC.

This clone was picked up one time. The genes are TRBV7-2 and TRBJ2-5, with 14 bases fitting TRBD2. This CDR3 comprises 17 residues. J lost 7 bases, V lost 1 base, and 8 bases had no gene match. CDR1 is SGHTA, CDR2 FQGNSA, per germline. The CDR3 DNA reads TGTGCCAGCAGCTTAGGGGGACTAGCGGGAGAGTTTAGGACCCAGTACTTC. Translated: CASSLGGLAGEFRTQYF.

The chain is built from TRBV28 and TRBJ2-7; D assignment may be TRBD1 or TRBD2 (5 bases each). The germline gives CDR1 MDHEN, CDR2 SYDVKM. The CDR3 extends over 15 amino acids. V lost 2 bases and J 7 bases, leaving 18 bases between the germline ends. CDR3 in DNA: TGTGCCAGCAGTTTAGAGGGGACCATTTTGAGAGAGCAGTACTTC. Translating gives CASSLEGTILREQYF.

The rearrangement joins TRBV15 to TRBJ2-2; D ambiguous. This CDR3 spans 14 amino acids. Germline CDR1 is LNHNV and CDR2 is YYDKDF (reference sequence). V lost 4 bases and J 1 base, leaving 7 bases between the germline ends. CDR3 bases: TGTGCCACCAGCAAATATCGGAACACCGGGGAGCTGTTTTTT. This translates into CATSKYRNTGELFF.

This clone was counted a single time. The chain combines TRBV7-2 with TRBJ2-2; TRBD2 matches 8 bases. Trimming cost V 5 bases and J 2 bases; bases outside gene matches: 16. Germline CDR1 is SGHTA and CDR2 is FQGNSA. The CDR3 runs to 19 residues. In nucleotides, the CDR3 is TGTGCCAGCAGCCTTCTAATCCCGGGAGGGAGGAAAAACACCGGGGAGCTGTTTTTT. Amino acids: CASSLLIPGGRKNTGELFF.

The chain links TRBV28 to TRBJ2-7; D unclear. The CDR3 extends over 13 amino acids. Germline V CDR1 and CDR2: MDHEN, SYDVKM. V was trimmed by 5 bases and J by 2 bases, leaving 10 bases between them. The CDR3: CASSQPGPYEQYF. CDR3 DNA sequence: TGTGCCAGCAGTCAACCAGGACCCTACGAGCAGTACTTC.

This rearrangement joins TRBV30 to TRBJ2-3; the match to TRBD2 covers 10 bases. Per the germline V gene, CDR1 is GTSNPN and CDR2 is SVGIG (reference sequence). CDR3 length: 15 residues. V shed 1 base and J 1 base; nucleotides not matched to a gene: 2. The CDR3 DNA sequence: TGTGCCTGGAGTGCAGGACTAGCGGGCACAGATACGCAGTATTTT. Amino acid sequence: CAWSAGLAGTDTQYF.

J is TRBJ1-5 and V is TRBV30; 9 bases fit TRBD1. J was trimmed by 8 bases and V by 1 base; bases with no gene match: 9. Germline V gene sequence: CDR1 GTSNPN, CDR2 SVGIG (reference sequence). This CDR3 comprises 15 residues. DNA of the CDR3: TGTGCCTGGAGTGGGGCCGGGACAGGGATTAAGCCCCAGCATTTT. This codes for CAWSGAGTGIKPQHF. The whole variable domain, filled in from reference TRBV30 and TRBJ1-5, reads SQTIHQWPATLVQPVGSPLSLECTVEGTSNPNLYWYRQAAGRGLQLLFYSVGIGQISSEVPQNLSASRPQDRQFILSSKKLLLSDSGFYLCAWSGAGTGIKPQHFGDGTRLSIL.